This section outlines one T cell receptor beta chain sequence together with its context. The antigen is not known. TCRdb re-derived calls from the PCR reads in MiXCR, one entry per CDR3 protein. This sample has around 300,000 distinct CDR3 sequences; roughly a quarter occur once, and the top ten carry roughly 0.7%. The sample is drawn from a study of molecular identifiers for immune sequencing clone quantification. Whole-study findings and limits: Among effectors, clones above 20 RNA copies held over 97% of molecules; among naive cells, under 1%.

Sorted cells numbering about 20,000 to 1,100,000, with 10%, 30% or 50% RNA, yielded the naive CD8 libraries. Naive CD8 T cells were sorted, and the gate applied was CD8+CD4-CCR7+CD45RA+. The source of this sequence is a human donor in good health. Some libraries in this study had Jurkat cell RNA spiked in. Material for sequencing was naive CD8+ T cells from blood, with Jurkat cell RNA spiked in. The subset here: FACS-sorted CD8+CD4-CCR7+CD45RA+ naive T cells.

CDR3 residues: CAWSVQRDTEAFF. CDR3 DNA sequence: TGTGCCTGGAGTGTACAGCGGGACACTGAAGCTTTCTTT. V and J are TRBV30 and TRBJ1-1; D call uncertain. The CDR3 contains 13 residues. The germline V gene has CDR1 GTSNPN and CDR2 SVGIG (reference sequence). Trimming took 0 bases from V and 3 from J, leaving 8 bases between them.